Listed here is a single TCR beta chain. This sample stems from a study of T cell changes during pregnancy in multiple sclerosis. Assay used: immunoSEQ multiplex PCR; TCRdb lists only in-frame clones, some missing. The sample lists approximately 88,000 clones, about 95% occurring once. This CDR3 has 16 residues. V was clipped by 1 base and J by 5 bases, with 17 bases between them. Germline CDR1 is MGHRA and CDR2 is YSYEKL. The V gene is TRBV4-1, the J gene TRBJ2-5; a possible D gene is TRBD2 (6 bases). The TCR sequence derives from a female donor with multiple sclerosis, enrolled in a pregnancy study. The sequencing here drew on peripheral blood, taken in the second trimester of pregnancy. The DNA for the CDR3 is TGCGCCAGCAGCCAAGTACCGGGACTCGGGCGGGAGACCCAGTACTTC. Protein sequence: CASSQVPGLGRETQYF.